These T cell receptor beta chains were read from a single sample in a study of PD-L1 blockade in urothelial cancer. Using immunoSEQ multiplex PCR, the repertoire was profiled, and TCRdb retains in-frame clones only, with some absent. The sample consists of more than 90,000 clones, around 93% of them appearing once. The sample here was PBMCs, taken around atezolizumab (anti-PD-L1) treatment. The receptors originated from a man in his sixties with urothelial cancer. Both conserved end residues are part of each CDR3. The D gene is left open where the match is weak. Only part of the rows carry a size: once, few, many, or a class if the clone is expanded.

j_call | v_call | d_call | clone_size | cdr3_aa | cdr3_nt
TRBJ2-1 | TRBV21-1 | - | once | CASMTNRQGHEQFF | TGTGCCAGCATGACAAATAGACAGGGACATGAGCAGTTCTTC
TRBJ1-5 | TRBV28 | - | - | CASTQGNQPQHF | TGTGCCAGCACTCAGGGCAATCAGCCCCAGCATTTT
TRBJ2-1 | TRBV11-3 | TRBD2 | - | CASSLGLASNEQFF | TGTGCCAGCAGCTTGGGACTAGCTTCCAATGAGCAGTTCTTC
TRBJ2-5 | TRBV2 | - | - | CASSGLERETQYF | TGTGCCAGCAGTGGACTAGAGCGAGAGACCCAGTACTTC
TRBJ2-1 | TRBV20-1 | TRBD2 | - | CSARELREEFF | TGCAGTGCTAGAGAGTTACGGGAGGAGTTCTTC
TRBJ2-2 | TRBV7-3 | - | - | CASRRSASGELFF | TGTGCCAGCAGGCGGAGCGCATCCGGGGAGCTGTTTTTT
TRBJ2-3 | TRBV7-2 | TRBD1 | - | CASSLGVRGTGGTDTQYF | TGTGCCAGCAGCTTAGGAGTGCGGGGGACAGGGGGCACAGATACGCAGTATTTT
TRBJ2-7 | TRBV27 | TRBD2 | - | CASSLTSDSYEQYF | TGTGCCAGCAGTTTAACTAGCGACTCCTACGAGCAGTACTTC
TRBJ2-7 | TRBV4-2 | - | once | CASSQDSGTYEQYF | TGTGCCAGCAGCCAAGATTCGGGAACCTACGAGCAGTACTTC
TRBJ2-7 | TRBV20-1 | - | - | CSARRGDEQYF | TGCAGTGCTAGGCGCGGAGACGAGCAGTACTTC
TRBJ2-5 | TRBV9 | - | - | CASSVDLQETQYF | TGTGCCAGCAGCGTAGATCTCCAAGAGACCCAGTACTTC
TRBJ1-1 | TRBV28 | TRBD1 | - | CASSLLGTGDLEAFF | TGTGCCAGCAGTTTATTGGGGACAGGGGACTTAGAAGCTTTCTTT
TRBJ2-3 | TRBV9 | TRBD2 | once | CASSVAGGLTDTQYF | TGTGCCAGCAGCGTAGCGGGGGGGCTCACAGATACGCAGTATTTT
TRBJ2-1 | TRBV5-6 | TRBD1 | - | CASTQFQGAYNEQFF | TGTGCCAGCACCCAATTCCAGGGGGCCTACAATGAGCAGTTCTTC
TRBJ2-7 | TRBV9 | TRBD1 | - | CASSVRDSGEQYF | TGTGCCAGCAGCGTCCGGGACAGTGGGGAGCAGTACTTC
TRBJ1-4 | TRBV7-9 | - | - | CASSPSVGKGDNEKLFF | TGTGCCAGCAGCCCCTCGGTAGGGAAGGGGGATAATGAAAAACTGTTTTTT
TRBJ2-7 | TRBV7-3 | - | - | CATVRGSRYEQYF | TGTGCAACTGTTCGGGGATCCCGATACGAGCAGTACTTC
TRBJ2-1 | TRBV27 | TRBD2 | - | CASSLLAGPYNEQFF | TGTGCCAGCAGTTTACTAGCGGGGCCCTACAATGAGCAGTTCTTC
TRBJ1-1 | TRBV19 | - | - | CASSRATEAFF | TGTGCCAGTAGCAGGGCCACTGAAGCTTTCTTT
TRBJ1-6 | TRBV5-4 | TRBD1 | once | CASSSRDRGRSPLHF | TGTGCCAGCAGCTCCCGGGACAGGGGGCGATCACCCCTCCACTTT
TRBJ1-2 | TRBV30 | - | - | CAWSRGDYGYTF | TGTGCCTGGAGCAGGGGTGACTATGGCTACACCTTC
TRBJ2-2 | TRBV19 | TRBD2 | - | CASSREFSGTANTGELFF | TGTGCCAGTAGCCGCGAGTTTAGCGGGACCGCGAACACCGGGGAGCTGTTTTTT
TRBJ2-2 | TRBV25-1 | - | - | CASSTGREAGELFF | TGTGCCAGCAGTACAGGGAGGGAGGCCGGGGAGCTGTTTTTT
TRBJ1-1 | TRBV4-2 | TRBD1 | - | CASSQGPGTGPNTEAFF | TGTGCCAGCAGCCAAGGGCCCGGGACAGGGCCCAACACTGAAGCTTTCTTT
TRBJ1-6 | TRBV23-1 | - | - | CASSPHPRGRPLHF | TGCGCCAGCAGTCCCCACCCCAGGGGTCGACCCCTCCACTTT
TRBJ2-3 | TRBV2 | TRBD1 | - | CASSGTGSTDTQYF | TGTGCCAGCAGTGGGACAGGGAGTACGGATACGCAGTATTTT
TRBJ1-2 | TRBV7-2 | - | once | CASSFSEGYTF | TGTGCCAGCAGCTTTAGCGAGGGCTACACCTTC
TRBJ2-3 | TRBV6-5 | - | - | CASSYFGGKGTDTQYF | TGTGCCAGCAGTTACTTTGGCGGGAAGGGCACAGATACGCAGTATTTT
TRBJ1-1 | TRBV19 | TRBD1 | - | CASQAGQLNTEAFF | TGTGCCTCCCAGGCGGGACAGCTGAACACTGAAGCTTTCTTT
TRBJ2-5 | TRBV10-3 | TRBD1 | once | CAISEGTGGQETQYF | TGTGCCATCAGTGAGGGGACAGGGGGCCAAGAGACCCAGTACTTC
TRBJ1-1 | TRBV7-2 | TRBD1 | - | CASSFGDRLSEAFF | TGTGCCAGCAGCTTCGGGGACAGGCTATCTGAAGCTTTCTTT
TRBJ2-7 | TRBV27 | - | - | CASTPDSGNSYEQYF | TGTGCCAGCACCCCGGACAGCGGAAACTCCTACGAGCAGTACTTC
TRBJ1-4 | TRBV6-5 | TRBD1 | - | CASRDRETNEKLFF | TGTGCCAGCCGTGACAGGGAAACTAATGAAAAACTGTTTTTT
TRBJ2-2 | TRBV7-9 | - | - | CASSLRGGLPGELFF | TGTGCCAGCAGCTTACGCGGGGGCCTGCCCGGGGAGCTGTTTTTT
TRBJ2-3 | TRBV25-1 | - | - | CASRDGGGLRGTDTQYF | TGTGCCAGCAGGGATGGTGGAGGGCTCCGAGGGACAGATACGCAGTATTTT
TRBJ2-3 | TRBV7-2 | - | - | CASSLERTDTQYF | TGTGCCAGCAGCTTAGAGAGAACAGATACGCAGTATTTT
TRBJ2-7 | TRBV7-9 | TRBD2 | - | CASSTGLAGDSYEQYF | TGTGCCAGCAGCACCGGACTAGCGGGGGACTCCTACGAGCAGTACTTC
TRBJ2-5 | TRBV29-1 | - | - | CSVERQGGETQYF | TGCAGCGTTGAGAGGCAGGGTGGAGAGACCCAGTACTTC
TRBJ1-5 | TRBV6-1 | TRBD1 | - | CASSDGTVYSNQPQHF | TGTGCCAGCAGTGATGGGACAGTCTATAGCAATCAGCCCCAGCATTTT
TRBJ2-2 | TRBV5-4 | - | - | CASSLGLNTGELFF | TGTGCCAGCAGCTTGGGACTTAACACCGGGGAGCTGTTTTTT
TRBJ2-3 | TRBV5-1 | - | - | CASSFLTDTQYF | TGCGCCAGCAGCTTCCTGACAGATACGCAGTATTTT
TRBJ2-5 | TRBV5-4 | TRBD2 | - | CASTSGREETQYF | TGTGCCAGCACCTCGGGGAGGGAAGAGACCCAGTACTTC
TRBJ2-7 | TRBV11-3 | TRBD1 | - | CASSKRSQGGVGEQYF | TGTGCCAGCAGCAAGCGGTCACAGGGGGGAGTCGGCGAGCAGTACTTC
TRBJ2-7 | TRBV23-1 | TRBD1 | - | CAGRTGEAYEQYF | TGCGCCGGAAGGACAGGGGAGGCCTACGAGCAGTACTTC
TRBJ2-1 | TRBV7-9 | - | few | CASSLVGHEQFF | TGTGCCAGCAGCTTAGTCGGTCATGAGCAGTTCTTC
TRBJ1-2 | TRBV27 | - | - | CASSRRPSYGYTF | TGTGCCAGCTCCAGGCGTCCAAGCTATGGCTACACCTTC
TRBJ2-7 | TRBV25-1 | - | few | CASSESAGSGSYEQYF | TGTGCCAGCAGTGAATCAGCCGGGTCGGGGTCGTACGAGCAGTACTTC
TRBJ2-2 | TRBV27 | TRBD2 | - | CASSFSGTSGSGELFF | TGTGCCAGCAGTTTCTCAGGGACTAGCGGGAGTGGGGAGCTGTTTTTT
TRBJ1-6 | TRBV11-2 | - | - | CASSLDLGGDSPLHF | TGTGCCAGCAGCTTAGATTTAGGGGGGGACTCACCCCTCCACTTT
TRBJ2-3 | TRBV9 | TRBD1 | - | CASSVVSGGEADTQYF | TGTGCCAGCAGCGTAGTATCAGGGGGAGAGGCAGATACGCAGTATTTT
TRBJ1-4 | TRBV29-1 | - | - | CSAGRTGATNEKLFF | TGCAGCGCGGGACGGACGGGGGCAACTAATGAAAAACTGTTTTTT
TRBJ1-5 | TRBV4-2 | - | - | CASSHRGGNQPQHF | TGTGCCAGCAGCCACAGGGGCGGCAATCAGCCCCAGCATTTT
TRBJ2-6 | TRBV7-2 | - | - | CASSQGFGANVLTF | TGTGCCAGTTCACAGGGATTTGGGGCCAACGTCCTGACTTTC
TRBJ2-7 | TRBV5-1 | - | - | CASSLTPQVSYEQYF | TGCGCCAGCAGCCTAACCCCGCAGGTCTCCTACGAGCAGTACTTC
TRBJ1-4 | TRBV28 | TRBD1 | - | CASSPPGGEKLFF | TGTGCCAGCAGTCCCCCAGGGGGGGAAAAACTGTTTTTT